This is a list of T cell receptor beta chains from one sample in a study of blood T cell repertoires in COVID-19. Sequenced by immunoSEQ multiplex PCR; TCRdb stores in-frame clones only, minus some. This sample has some 150,000 clones, with 84% found just once. The sample taken for sequencing was peripheral blood. These receptors were obtained from a man in his 70s with acute or convalescent COVID-19. Each CDR3 is given with its conserved first and last residue. D genes are given only for firm matches. Not every row has a clone size; where given, it reads once, few, many or a size class.

clone_size	cdr3_length	d_call	v_call	j_call	cdr3_nt	cdr3_aa
-	15	TRBD1	TRBV6-2/TRBV6-3	TRBJ2-7	TGTGCCAGCAGTTACGAACAGGGGGCCCTCTACGAGCAGTACTTC	CASSYEQGALYEQYF
-	16	-	TRBV6-1	TRBJ1-2	TGTGCCAGCAGTGAAATGTACTTGGGAGGAAACTATGGCTACACCTTC	CASSEMYLGGNYGYTF
-	15	TRBD1	TRBV18	TRBJ1-1	TGTGCCAGCTCTGAGGACAGGGTAATCGACACTGAAGCTTTCTTT	CASSEDRVIDTEAFF
-	14	-	TRBV4-2	TRBJ1-2	TGTGCCAGCAGCCCCCAAGGAGTTCGGGGTGGCTACACCTTC	CASSPQGVRGGYTF
-	18	TRBD2	TRBV12-5	TRBJ2-1	TGTGCTAGTGGTTTGGGCCGGACTAGCGGGAGGGTTGGCGATGAGCAGTTCTTC	CASGLGRTSGRVGDEQFF
-	15	-	TRBV28	TRBJ2-7	TGTGCCAGCAGTTCCGACGGGATTGGCGGCTACGAGCAGTACTTC	CASSSDGIGGYEQYF
-	16	TRBD2	TRBV5-8	TRBJ2-1	TGTGCCAGCAGGGATCTACTAGCGGGCGGAGGGCGTGAGCAGTTCTTC	CASRDLLAGGGREQFF
-	12	-	TRBV29-1	TRBJ2-1	TGCAGCGTTGTCCCCGGCTACAATGAGCAGTTCTTC	CSVVPGYNEQFF
-	21	-	TRBV28	TRBJ1-6	TGTGCCAGCAGTGGGGGGAGCCGGGTGAATTATAGGAGCTCCTATAATTCACCCCTCCACTTT	CASSGGSRVNYRSSYNSPLHF
-	13	-	TRBV10-3	TRBJ1-1	TGTGCCATCGGTAAGGGGCCCGAATCTGAAGCTTTCTTT	CAIGKGPESEAFF
-	17	-	TRBV5-4	TRBJ1-4	TGTGCCAGCAGCTTGGGCCCGGGGGGGGAGTATAATGAAAAACTGTTTTTT	CASSLGPGGEYNEKLFF
few	14	-	TRBV19	TRBJ2-1	TGTGCCAGTAGCCGACAGAATATCTACAATGAGCAGTTCTTC	CASSRQNIYNEQFF
-	11	-	TRBV28	TRBJ1-2	TGTGCCAGCAGTGTTGGGAGGGGCTACACCTTC	CASSVGRGYTF
few	14	-	TRBV2	TRBJ1-2	TGTGCCAGCAATGAACAGGGTCCCCCTTTTGGCTACACCTTC	CASNEQGPPFGYTF
-	15	TRBD2	TRBV9	TRBJ2-1	TGTGCCAGCAGCGCTAGCGGGAGCTCCTACAATGAGCAGTTCTTC	CASSASGSSYNEQFF
-	15	-	TRBV7-3	TRBJ2-3	TGTGCCAGCAGCCAATACTCCGGGGGCACAGATACGCAGTATTTT	CASSQYSGGTDTQYF
-	19	TRBD1	TRBV28	TRBJ2-7	TGTGCCAGCAGTTCCTCCAGGACAGGGGGTGCCGTGGGAGCCTACGAGCAGTACTTC	CASSSSRTGGAVGAYEQYF
-	15	-	TRBV11-2	TRBJ2-3	TGTGCCAGCAGATCAGGACAGACAGTCACAGATACGCAGTATTTT	CASRSGQTVTDTQYF
once	15	-	TRBV18	TRBJ2-1	TGTGCCAGCTCACAAGTAGGTGGGAGCGACACTGAGCAGTTCTTC	CASSQVGGSDTEQFF
-	14	TRBD2	TRBV29-1	TRBJ2-2	TGCAGCGTCGCGGGAGGGCCGAACACCGGGGAGCTGTTTTTT	CSVAGGPNTGELFF
-	14	-	TRBV29-1	TRBJ1-1	TGCAGCGTCTACCCCGGGACATCGAACACTGAAGCTTTCTTT	CSVYPGTSNTEAFF
-	18	TRBD1	TRBV28	TRBJ1-2	TGTGCCAGCAGTTTAGGGTCCAGGGGGCGTCGGAAAGGTTATGGCTACACCTTC	CASSLGSRGRRKGYGYTF
-	15	-	TRBV28	TRBJ1-2	TGTGCCAGCAGAGTCTCCCTTGGGGGCGGTTATGGCTACACCTTC	CASRVSLGGGYGYTF
-	15	-	TRBV7-3	TRBJ2-1	TGTGCCAGCAGCTGGGACACGGGGCTTGCTAATGAGCAGTTCTTC	CASSWDTGLANEQFF
-	16	TRBD2	TRBV28	TRBJ2-7	TGTGCCAGCAGTTTTGTCCTCCTAGCGGGAGAATACGAGCAGTACTTC	CASSFVLLAGEYEQYF
-	13	-	TRBV12-3/TRBV12-4	TRBJ2-7	TGTGCCAGCAGTTTACGGGTCTACTACGAGCAGTACTTC	CASSLRVYYEQYF
-	15	TRBD1	TRBV3-1/TRBV3-2	TRBJ1-1	TGTGCCAGCAGCCTTGGACAGGGCCCTTATTCTGAAGCTTTCTTT	CASSLGQGPYSEAFF
-	14	TRBD1	TRBV7-9	TRBJ1-1	TGTGCCAGCAGCTGGGCCGGGACAGGGGACGAAGCTTTCTTT	CASSWAGTGDEAFF
-	14	TRBD1	TRBV29-1	TRBJ2-7	TGCAGCGCGACCACCGGGACAGACACCTACGAGCAGTACTTC	CSATTGTDTYEQYF
-	15	-	TRBV30	TRBJ1-5	TGTGCCTGGAGTGTAGGGGGTTATAGCAATCAGCCCCAGCATTTT	CAWSVGGYSNQPQHF
-	14	-	TRBV7-9	TRBJ2-3	TGTGCCAGCAGCCCATGGACCGGGGCAGATACGCAGTATTTT	CASSPWTGADTQYF
-	14	TRBD1	TRBV28	TRBJ2-7	TGTGCCAGCGGTGGGACAGGGGGCTTTTACGAGCAGTACTTC	CASGGTGGFYEQYF
-	14	TRBD2	TRBV5-1	TRBJ2-7	TGCGCCAGCAGCGTAGGACTAGCGGGGGAAGAGCAGTACTTC	CASSVGLAGEEQYF
-	14	-	TRBV5-1	TRBJ1-1	TGCGCCAGCAGCTTGGGTGAACAGGGAACTGAAGCTTTCTTT	CASSLGEQGTEAFF
once	18	TRBD1	TRBV28	TRBJ1-6	TGTGCCAGCAGTCCCCCTCCGGGACAGTCGGACTATAATTCACCCCTCCACTTT	CASSPPPGQSDYNSPLHF